Given below is one T cell receptor beta chain in context. Its antigen is not yet known. Base qualities are not at hand, and no much larger clone is one base apart. The CDR3 goes from the cysteine to the phenylalanine over 15 residues. CDR3 DNA only is kept here, 45 bases in frame from base 1. V is cut by 7 bases and J by 4 bases, and the space between the germline ends is 16 bases. The germline V gene provides CDR1 SNHLY and CDR2 FYNNEI. A single peripheral blood draw of about 116 mL on average was collected from each donor into heparinised tubes. A BD FACSAria II and a panel including CD45RO, CCR7, CD25, CD127, CD95 and CD27 were used to sort naive, central memory, regulatory and stem cell-like memory CD4+ T cells. Purity was above 98% for every sorted population. PBMCs were isolated immediately by Lymphoprep density gradient centrifugation and stained directly without culture. Samples were stained and sorted in pairs, with one healthy donor and one patient per experiment, so that batch effects were minimized.

This sample is part of a study of beta chain features in type 1 diabetes (dated by TCRdb to 2016 to 2019). General notes on the study: No differences in mean age, gender distribution, total cell number or subset yield were found between patients and healthy donors. Naive and central memory subsets were obtained from all 28 donors, but regulatory and stem cell-like memory subsets were isolated from only 8 patients and roughly eight healthy donors. A total of over 95,000,000 sorted cells were examined across all samples, and RNA yield correlated strongly with the number of cells per subset. In the study, recently diagnosed type 1 diabetes patients and matched healthy donors were compared on the TCRB repertoires of their sorted circulating CD4+ T cell subsets. General conclusions and limits of the study: Fewer insertions and more nucleotide deletions at VDJ recombination sites were observed in patients with type 1 diabetes, implying thymic rearrangement abnormalities. Shorter templates might have been favored by PCR, but patient and control samples were amplified and corrected together, so both groups would have been affected equally by any skew. In all four CD4+ subsets, TCRB CDR3 length was moderately but significantly shorter in type 1 diabetes patients. Sequencing cDNA rather than genomic DNA could over-represent highly expressing activated cells, although activation and CD3 levels did not differ between groups. The naive, central memory and regulatory TCRB repertoires appeared to resemble one another more closely among patients than among healthy donors. Because the HLA sub-analyses included only small numbers of individuals, any influence of HLA type on TCRB rearrangement was left unresolved.

The High Capacity cDNA Reverse Transcription Kit was used to reverse transcribe all of the isolated RNA, meaning that expressed TCRB transcripts were what got sequenced. Naive, central memory and regulatory T cell samples underwent deep immunoSEQ sequencing, averaging around 3.6 million total reads per sample. Sorted cells were lysed in RLT buffer and RNA was extracted with DNase-treated RNeasy Micro or Mini kits, depending on cell number. To prevent cross-contamination, each cell subset was processed individually, whereas patient and healthy donor samples were processed jointly. The immunoSEQ multiplex PCR was used to amplify TCRB sequences from cDNA, yielding 87-bp fragments that span the CDR3 region. Sequencing of the amplicons was performed on the Illumina HiSeq platform. The paper's processing steps were these. Synthetic template baselines were used to correct PCR bias computationally, reads within Hamming distance 2 were collapsed, and singletons that could not be merged were discarded. By aligning reads against IMGT, V, D and J genes, CDR3 length, and insertions or deletions at six rearrangement sites were assigned. Within each subset, clonotype counts were normalized to sorted cell number, and only after that were true diversity and Gini coefficients computed with the tcR R package. The overlap coefficient, calculated on TCRB nucleotide sequences, was used to measure repertoire sharing. As a proxy for the pre-selection repertoire, out-of-frame TCRB sequences from naive cells were analyzed. This is the immuneACCESS table as TCRdb keeps it, with only in-frame sequences that have V and J called. A part of the clones is gone; compared with another copy, unresolved V genes explain less than half, and the rest is unexplained. The V and J calls and clone size come from that table; D and trimming were worked out from the DNA. The sample table records fewer than 650,000 clones; about 14% of these occur just once. Under 0.095% of the sample is in the top ten clones.

Rearrangement joined TRBV2 to TRBJ2-2; no confident D gene assignment can be made. The sequenced material came from naive CD4+ T cells from blood. The sample's cell subset or site label is to be understood as: true naive CD4+ T cells. The receptor comes from a man aged 18 to 30 in good health. The CDR3 protein is CASIAQYRGTGELFF. The bases are TGTGCCAGCATTGCCCAGTATAGAGGCACCGGGGAGCTGTTTTTT.